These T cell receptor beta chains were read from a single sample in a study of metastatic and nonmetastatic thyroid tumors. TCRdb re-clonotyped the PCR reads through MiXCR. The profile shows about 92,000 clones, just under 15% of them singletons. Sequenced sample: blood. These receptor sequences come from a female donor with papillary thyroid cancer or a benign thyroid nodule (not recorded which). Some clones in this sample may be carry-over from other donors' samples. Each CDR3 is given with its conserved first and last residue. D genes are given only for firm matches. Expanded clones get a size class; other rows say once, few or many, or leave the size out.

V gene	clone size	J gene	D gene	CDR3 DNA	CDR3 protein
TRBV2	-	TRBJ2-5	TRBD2	TGTGCCAACAGTGATCGGGGGGGTGGGGAGACCCAGTACTTC	CANSDRGGGETQYF
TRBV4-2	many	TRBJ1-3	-	TGTGCCAGCAGAAGGGGAGGGGACGGAAACACCATATATTTT	CASRRGGDGNTIYF
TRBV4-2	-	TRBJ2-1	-	TGTGCCAGCAGCCAAGATTGGTTGGGCTATGAGCAGTTCTTC	CASSQDWLGYEQFF
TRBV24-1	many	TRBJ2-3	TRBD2	TGTGCCACCAGTGACAAGCGGGGGAGCACAGATACGCAGTATTTT	CATSDKRGSTDTQYF
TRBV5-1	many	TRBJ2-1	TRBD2	TGCGCCAGCAGCTTATCCGGTACTAGCGGGGGGTATGAGCAGTTCTTC	CASSLSGTSGGYEQFF
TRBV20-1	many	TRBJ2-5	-	TGCAGTGCTCACGACCGGTACCAAGAGACCCAGTACTTC	CSAHDRYQETQYF
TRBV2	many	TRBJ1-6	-	TGTGCCAGCTCCACTAAATCGAGCTCCTATAATTCACCCCTCCACTTT	CASSTKSSSYNSPLHF
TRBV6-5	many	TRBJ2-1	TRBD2	TGTGCCAGCAGTTACTCCCCTAGCGGGGGGGCTACTTATAATGAGCAGTTCTTC	CASSYSPSGGATYNEQFF
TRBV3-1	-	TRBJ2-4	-	TGTGCCAGCAGCCAAGGTCCCCCCGGCCCAAACATTCAGTACTTC	CASSQGPPGPNIQYF
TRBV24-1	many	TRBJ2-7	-	TGTGCCACCAGTGAAAATTACGAGCAGTACTTC	CATSENYEQYF
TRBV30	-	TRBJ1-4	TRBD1	TGTGCCTGGAGTGGAACAGGGGGAGTTAATGAAAAACTGTTTTTT	CAWSGTGGVNEKLFF
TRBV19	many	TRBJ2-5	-	TGTGCCAGTAGTACCGGGGAGACCCAGTACTTC	CASSTGETQYF
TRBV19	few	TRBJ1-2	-	TGTGCCAGTAACCCGACGGGGTCTAACTATGGCTACACCTTC	CASNPTGSNYGYTF
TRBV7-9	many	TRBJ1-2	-	TGTGCCAGCAGCTTTACCGGGACACGCTATGGCTACACCTTC	CASSFTGTRYGYTF
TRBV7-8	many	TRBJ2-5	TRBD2	TGTGCCAGCAGCTCTAGCGGGGGGTTCCAAGAGACCCAGTACTTC	CASSSSGGFQETQYF
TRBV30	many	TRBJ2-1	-	TGTGCCTGGAGTGTAGACCAACCGGGGGTTGGTGAGCAGTTCTTC	CAWSVDQPGVGEQFF
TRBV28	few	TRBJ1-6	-	TGTGCCACTTCCTGGGGGCTAGGGAATTCACCCCTCCACTTT	CATSWGLGNSPLHF
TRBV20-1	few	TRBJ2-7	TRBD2	TGCAGTGCTAGAGACCAGGGAGGGATCGAGCAGTACTTC	CSARDQGGIEQYF
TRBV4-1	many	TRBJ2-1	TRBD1	TGCGCCAGCAGCCAAGATCTATGGGACAGGGCGAATGAGCAGTTCTTC	CASSQDLWDRANEQFF
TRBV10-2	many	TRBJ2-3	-	TGCGCCAGCAGCCTAGGAACTAGCTTCCCCCGCACAGATACGCAGTATTTT	CASSLGTSFPRTDTQYF
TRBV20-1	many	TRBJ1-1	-	TGCAGTGCTCGGGCAGCCATGAACACTGAAGCTTTCTTT	CSARAAMNTEAFF
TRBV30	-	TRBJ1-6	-	TGTGCCTGGGCCGGGCAGGGGAATTCACCCCTCCACTTT	CAWAGQGNSPLHF
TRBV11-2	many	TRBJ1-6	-	TGTGCCAGCAGCCTAGACAGCTCCTATAATTCACCCCTCCACTTT	CASSLDSSYNSPLHF
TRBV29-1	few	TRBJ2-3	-	TGCAGCGCTAGACAAACGGGCACAGATACGCAGTATTTT	CSARQTGTDTQYF
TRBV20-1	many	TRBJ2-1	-	TGCAGTGCTAGAGATCCGGGCAGGGGTTCCCCAACCTACAATGAGCAGTTCTTC	CSARDPGRGSPTYNEQFF
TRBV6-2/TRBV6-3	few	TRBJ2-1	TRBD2	TGTGCCAGCAGTTACTCGGGCGGCGGACTAGCGTTTGAGCAGTTCTTC	CASSYSGGGLAFEQFF
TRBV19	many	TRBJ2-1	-	TGTGCCAGTAACCCCCAGGGGGGTTTTGAGCAGTTCTTC	CASNPQGGFEQFF
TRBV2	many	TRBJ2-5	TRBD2	TGTGCCAGCACCCCTGGGACTAGCCCCATGGTACAAGAGACCCAGTACTTC	CASTPGTSPMVQETQYF
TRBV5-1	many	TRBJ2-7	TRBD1	TGCGCCAGCAGCTCCGGGACAGGGAACTTGGGCGAGCAGTACTTC	CASSSGTGNLGEQYF
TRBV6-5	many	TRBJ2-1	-	TGTGCCAGCAGTTATCGTTATGGGGGGTTCAATGAGCAGTTCTTC	CASSYRYGGFNEQFF
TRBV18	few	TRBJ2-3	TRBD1	TGTGCCAGCTCACCCCTCGGGACAGGGGGCACAGATACGCAGTATTTT	CASSPLGTGGTDTQYF
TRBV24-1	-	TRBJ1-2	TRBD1	TGTGCCACCAGTGAACCGGGACAGGGGAAATATGGCTACACCTTC	CATSEPGQGKYGYTF
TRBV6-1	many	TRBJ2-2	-	TGTGCCAGCACCGCCGTCACCACCGGGGAGCTGTTTTTT	CASTAVTTGELFF
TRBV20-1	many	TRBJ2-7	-	TGCAGTGCTGGCAGGGATCCTCTCCGTGGCGAGCAGTATTTC	CSAGRDPLRGEQYF
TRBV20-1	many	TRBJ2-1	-	TGCAGTGCTAGAGATGGGGGGGCCAAGTTCTTC	CSARDGGAKFF
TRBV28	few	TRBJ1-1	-	TGTGCCAGCAGCCAAACACTCGACAGGAACACTGAAGCTTTCTTT	CASSQTLDRNTEAFF
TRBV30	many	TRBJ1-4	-	TGTGCCTGGAGTGCCGGGGGCGTTGAAAAACTGTTTTTT	CAWSAGGVEKLFF
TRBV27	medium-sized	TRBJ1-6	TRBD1	TGTGCCAGCAGAGGACAGGGTTTTAATTCACCCCTCCACTTT	CASRGQGFNSPLHF
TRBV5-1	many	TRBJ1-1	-	TGCGCCAGCAGCTTGACAGCTTTGAACACTGAAGCTTTCTTT	CASSLTALNTEAFF
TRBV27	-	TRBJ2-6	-	TGTGCCAGCAGGCTAGCGACAGGCGCCTCTGGGGCCAACGTCCTGACTTTC	CASRLATGASGANVLTF
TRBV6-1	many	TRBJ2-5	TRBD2	TGTGCCAGCAGCTCCAGAATTCAGCGGGGCCAAGAGACCCAGTACTTC	CASSSRIQRGQETQYF
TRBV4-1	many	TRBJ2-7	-	TGCGCCAGCAGCCAATCTTTGGGGCTATCCTACGAGCAGTACTTC	CASSQSLGLSYEQYF
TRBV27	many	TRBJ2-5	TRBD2	TGTGCCAGCCGGGGACTAGCGGCCCAAGAGACCCAGTACTTC	CASRGLAAQETQYF
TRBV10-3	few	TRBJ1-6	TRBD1	TGTGCCATCAGCCCCCGACAGGGTGAAAATTCACCCCTCCACTTT	CAISPRQGENSPLHF
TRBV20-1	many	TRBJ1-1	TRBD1	TGCAGTGCTACACCGGGACAGGGAAAAACTGAAGCTTTCTTT	CSATPGQGKTEAFF
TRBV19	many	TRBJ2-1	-	TGTGCCAGTAGTCCTACGGGGACCTACAATGAGCAGTTCTTC	CASSPTGTYNEQFF
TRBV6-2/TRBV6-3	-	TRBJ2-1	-	TGTGCCAGCAGTTACCCCCCACTCACCAGGTGGGGGCCCAATGAGCAGTTCTTC	CASSYPPLTRWGPNEQFF
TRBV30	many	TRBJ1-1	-	TGTGCCTGGACGGGGGGGCATGACACTGAAGCTTTCTTT	CAWTGGHDTEAFF